The 25 T cell receptor beta chains below come from one sample, sequenced in a study of breast tumors, draining lymph nodes, adjacent tissues. Breast cancer patients provided tissue from their axillary draining lymph nodes. TCRdb ran MiXCR on the multiplex PCR reads and lists one entry per CDR3 protein. Of approximately 230,000 distinct CDR3 sequences in the sample, nearly 35% were seen once. The sample comprised axillary lymph node tissue. The receptor source for this set is a female donor with breast cancer. Some clones in this sample may be carry-over from other donors' samples.

At least ten counts were recorded for this clonotype. V gene TRBV6-5 combines with J gene TRBJ1-5; D call uncertain. CDR3 length: 15 residues. The V and J ends lost 5 bases and 3 bases respectively, with 14 bases between them. Germline V gene data show CDR1 as MNHEY and CDR2 as SVGAGI. This CDR3 reads CASSIYSRSNQPQHF. As DNA, the CDR3 is TGTGCCAGCAGTATTTACTCCCGCTCCAATCAGCCCCAGCATTTT.

This clonotype has ten or more counts. V gene TRBV9 combines with J gene TRBJ2-7, with 11 bases identical to TRBD2. V lost 3 bases to trimming and J lost 6 bases; unmatched junction nucleotides: 5. The CDR3 is made up of 14 amino acids. The germline V gene has CDR1 SGDLS and CDR2 YYNGEE. In nucleotides, the CDR3 is TGTGCCAGCAGCGCCGTTGGGACTAGCGGCGAGCAGTACTTC. It encodes CASSAVGTSGEQYF.

This clonotype was recorded at least ten times. The chain joins TRBV5-1 to TRBJ2-3; D is unclear. Trimming pared 2 bases from V and 1 base from J, leaving 5 bases between. CDR3 length: 13 residues. The germline gives CDR1 SGHRS, CDR2 YFSETQ. In nucleotides, the CDR3 is TGCGCCAGCAGCTTACTACGCACAGATACGCAGTATTTT. Protein product: CASSLLRTDTQYF.

Many counts were recorded for this clonotype. The chain uses TRBV9 and TRBJ2-1; 12 bases fit TRBD2. The CDR3 sequence is 17 residues long. The J segment lost 6 bases and the V segment lost 0 bases, leaving 7 bases of the junction unmatched. Per the germline V gene, CDR1 is SGDLS and CDR2 is YYNGEE. CDR3 sequence: CASSVAPSGRAANEQFF. CDR3 coding DNA: TGTGCCAGCAGCGTAGCGCCTAGCGGGAGGGCCGCCAATGAGCAGTTCTTC.

This clonotype was recorded many times. The chain employs TRBV6-5 and TRBJ2-7; unclear D gene. This CDR3 is 13 amino acids long. Germline loops: CDR1 MNHEY, CDR2 SVGAGI. Trimming took 6 bases from V and 2 from J, leaving 11 bases between them. As DNA, the CDR3 is TGTGCCAGCAGCCCCCTCGGAGCCTACGAGCAGTACTTC. Translation gives CASSPLGAYEQYF.

This clonotype was seen a handful of times. V is TRBV5-4 and J is TRBJ2-1, with 10 bases fitting TRBD2. The V gene's germline CDR1 is SGHNT and CDR2 YYREEE (reference sequence). This CDR3 is 16 amino acids long. Losses at the gene ends were 4 bases for V and 7 bases for J; bases not matched to a gene: 11. The CDR3 DNA reads TGTGCCAGCAGCGTTCTAGCGGGGGCCGGAAATAATGAGCAGTTCTTC. Translated: CASSVLAGAGNNEQFF.

A word on this clonotype: Mismatch with germline at one junction end may stem from a read error. This chain links TRBV5-1 with TRBJ1-4, with D perhaps TRBD1 (6 bases). The germline V gene encodes CDR1 SGHRS and CDR2 YFSETQ. CDR3 length: 14 amino acids. The CDR3 DNA reads TGTGCCAGCAGCAAAGGGGGGGCTAATGAAAAACTGTTTTTT. Protein product: CASSKGGANEKLFF.

This clonotype was found many times. The chain recombines TRBV20-1 with TRBJ1-2; a weak D match, TRBD1 (5 bases). This CDR3 comprises 14 residues. V was pared by 1 base and J by 1 base, with 10 bases between. CDR1 is DFQATT, CDR2 SNEGSKA, per germline (reference sequence). CDR3 nucleotide sequence: TGCAGTGCTAGAGTCTTGACAGTTAACTATGGCTACACCTTC. Protein product: CSARVLTVNYGYTF.

This chain links TRBV7-2 with TRBJ1-4, with a possible D match to TRBD1 (6 bases). Germline assignment: CDR1 SGHTA and CDR2 FQGNSA. The length of the CDR3 is 16 residues. V was cut by 1 base and J by 4 bases, with 13 bases left in between. Written as DNA, the CDR3 is TGTGCCAGCAGCTTAGTAGGGGGAGGGATTAATGAAAAACTGTTTTTT. Translated, it gives CASSLVGGGINEKLFF. Full variable domain (remainder filled in from reference TRBV7-2 and TRBJ1-4): GAGVSQSPSNKVTEKGKDVELRCDPISGHTALYWYRQSLGQGLEFLIYFQGNSAPDKSGLPSDRFSAERTGGSVSTLTIQRTQQEDSAVYLCASSLVGGGINEKLFFGSGTQLSVL.

As to this clonotype: A much larger clonotype is one base distant, so this may be a read error. The chain carries TRBV5-4 and TRBJ2-5; D call uncertain. Trimming shortened V by 9 bases and J by 3 bases, and 21 bases separated the two germline ends. Germline assignment: CDR1 SGHNT and CDR2 YYREEE (reference sequence). There are 15 residues in the CDR3. The CDR3 DNA is TGTGCCAACAGTCAGCCAGGCACGACCAAAGAGACCCAGTACTTC. Its protein is CANSQPGTTKETQYF.

This clonotype was counted at least ten times. V usage is TRBV7-8 and J usage is TRBJ2-1; 7 positions match TRBD2. After removal of 3 bases from V and 2 bases from J, the junction contained 4 bases not matched to a gene. The CDR3 is 15 residues long. CDR1 is SGHVS and CDR2 is FQNEAQ in the germline V gene. This CDR3 reads CASSLRRGTYNEQFF. In nucleotides, the CDR3 is TGTGCCAGCAGCTTGAGGCGGGGGACCTACAATGAGCAGTTCTTC.

This clonotype was seen ten or more times. In DNA form, the CDR3 reads TGTGCCAGTAGTAAGGGACTAACCCATCAAGAGACCCAGTACTTC. It codes for CASSKGLTHQETQYF. The chain couples TRBV19 to TRBJ2-5, with TRBD2 matching 7 bases. This CDR3 region has 15 residues. Germline-derived CDR1 and CDR2 are LNHDA and SQIVND (reference sequence). J lost 2 bases, V lost 4 bases, and 7 bases had no gene match. Supplemented by reference TRBV19 and TRBJ2-5, the full variable domain reads DGGITQSPKYLFRKEGQNVTLSCEQNLNHDAMYWYRQDPGQGLRLIYYSQIVNDFQKGDIAEGYSVSREKKESFPLTVTSAQKNPTAFYLCASSKGLTHQETQYFGPGTRLLVL.

Points on this clonotype: A much larger clone differs from this one at a single base, so this may be a read error. The chain is built from TRBV6-1 and TRBJ2-7; D may correspond to TRBD1 or TRBD2 (6 bases each). V gave up 5 bases and J gave up 7 bases, with 12 bases separating them. CDR1 is MNHNS, CDR2 SASEGT, per germline. The CDR3 spans 12 residues. The CDR3 sequence: CASSLTGREQYF. DNA of the CDR3: TGTGCCAGCAGTCTTACAGGGAGGGAGCAGTACTTC.

The chain combines TRBV7-3 with TRBJ2-7; 7 bases map to TRBD2. The length of the CDR3 is 14 residues. The V gene's germline CDR1 is SGHTA and CDR2 FQGTGA. The V and J ends lost 3 bases and 3 bases, in that order; junction bases with no gene match: 5. The CDR3 region is CASSFLGGYYEQYF. Here the CDR3 DNA reads TGTGCCAGCAGCTTTCTCGGGGGGTACTACGAGCAGTACTTC.

There are many counts of this clonotype. This rearrangement joins TRBV9 to TRBJ2-3; weak D call: TRBD1 (6 bases). The germline V gene has CDR1 SGDLS and CDR2 YYNGEE. The CDR3 spans 14 residues. The V gene lost 3 bases and the J gene lost 2 bases, with 10 bases spanning the gap. CDR3 sequence (DNA): TGTGCCAGCAGCGATCAGGGGATCACAGATACGCAGTATTTT. This translates into CASSDQGITDTQYF.

This clonotype was found many times. V gene TRBV20-1 combines with J gene TRBJ2-7, with 7 bases that match TRBD2. Germline assignment: CDR1 DFQATT and CDR2 SNEGSKA (reference sequence). The CDR3 has 14 residues. J gave up 0 bases and V 6 bases, and 8 bases lay outside the gene matches. This CDR3 is CSASQQRDSYEQYF. CDR3 in DNA: TGCAGTGCCTCGCAGCAGCGGGACTCCTACGAGCAGTACTTC.

This rearrangement joins TRBV7-3 to TRBJ2-5; D gene unclear. Germline lookup yields CDR1 SGHTA and CDR2 FQGTGA. This CDR3 contains 13 residues. The V end was cut by 0 bases, the J end by 0 bases, with 2 bases between. The CDR3 DNA reads TGTGCCAGCAGCTTAACTAACCAAGAGACCCAGTACTTC. Translating it yields CASSLTNQETQYF.

For this clonotype: Germline is not matched at one junction end, which may reflect a read error. V is TRBV11-2 and J is TRBJ1-5; no definite D call. This CDR3 has 12 amino acids. Per the germline V gene, CDR1 is SGHAT and CDR2 is FQNNGV. In DNA, the CDR3 is TGTGCCAACAGCTTGTCGACACCGCCCCAGCATTTT. Amino acids: CANSLSTPPQHF.

A word on this clonotype: Sequence at one end of the junction differs from germline and may be a read error. The rearrangement joins TRBV5-6 to TRBJ2-3; 16 nucleotides align to TRBD2. There are 17 residues in the CDR3. Germline assignment: CDR1 SGHDT and CDR2 YYEEEE. CDR3 residues: CAGSLGLAGGPTDTQYF. In DNA, the CDR3 is TGTGCCGGCAGCTTGGGACTAGCGGGAGGGCCAACAGATACGCAGTATTTT. Variable domain in full (rest from reference TRBV5-6 and TRBJ2-3): DAGVTQSPTHLIKTRGQQVTLRCSPKSGHDTVSWYQQALGQGPQFIFQYYEEEERQRGNFPDRFSGHQFPNYSSELNVNALLLGDSALYLCAGSLGLAGGPTDTQYFGPGTRLTVL.

There are many counts of this clonotype. V is TRBV20-1 and J is TRBJ1-2, with a tentative D call TRBD1 (6 bases). Trimming shortened V by 1 base and J by 8 bases, and 17 bases separated the two germline ends. The CDR3 length is 14 residues. Germline V gene sequence: CDR1 DFQATT, CDR2 SNEGSKA (reference sequence). The CDR3 DNA is TGCAGTGCTAGAGTCCGACAGGTCGTGAACGGCTACACCTTC. Protein sequence: CSARVRQVVNGYTF.

This clonotype has at least ten counts. Germline is not matched at one junction end, which may reflect a read error. This chain uses TRBV7-7 with TRBJ2-2, with D possibly matching TRBD1 (5 bases). In germline, CDR1 is SSHAT, CDR2 FNYEAQ (reference sequence). The CDR3 is made up of 17 amino acids. The CDR3 DNA is TGTGCTAGCAGCTTAGGGGTCGGGCTGTCGAACACCGGGGAGCTGTTTTTT. Translation gives CASSLGVGLSNTGELFF. Full variable domain (remainder filled in from reference TRBV7-7 and TRBJ2-2): GAGVSQSPRYKVTKRGQDVTLRCDPISSHATLYWYQQALGQGPEFLTYFNYEAQPDKSGLPSDRFSAERPEGSISTLTIQRTEQRDSAMYRCASSLGVGLSNTGELFFGEGSRLTVL.

About this clonotype itself: Being one base from a much bigger clone, this may be a read error. The genes are TRBV12-3 or TRBV12-4 and TRBJ1-3, with a possible D match to TRBD1 (6 bases). The CDR3 consists of 16 residues. Deletions cut 3 bases from V and 0 bases from J, with 12 bases between. This CDR3 reads CASSFLGGFSGNTIYF. In DNA form, the CDR3 reads TGTGCCAGCAGTTTCTTAGGGGGATTCTCTGGAAACACCATATATTTT.

This clonotype was recorded many times. The chain uses TRBV7-9 and TRBJ1-5; 7 nucleotides agree with TRBD1. The CDR3 sequence is 16 residues long. CDR1 is SEHNR, CDR2 FQNEAQ, per germline (reference sequence). Unmatched junction bases numbered 9, after V lost 1 base and J lost 6 bases. The CDR3 nucleotides are TGTGCCAGCAGCTTAGTCGTCGGCAGGGGGACTCAGCCCCAGCATTTT. Translation: CASSLVVGRGTQPQHF. Looking up the rest from reference TRBV7-9 and TRBJ1-5 gives the full variable domain: DTGVSQNPRHKITKRGQNVTFRCDPISEHNRLYWYRQTLGQGPEFLTYFQNEAQLEKSRLLSDRFSAERPKGSFSTLEIQRTEQGDSAMYLCASSLVVGRGTQPQHFGDGTRLSIL.

The gene calls are TRBV5-6 and TRBJ2-3; TRBD1 might be the D (5 bases). Per the germline V gene, CDR1 is SGHDT and CDR2 is YYEEEE. Trimming stripped 0 bases from V and 6 bases from J, with 11 bases between. The CDR3 is made up of 14 amino acids. The CDR3 bases are TGTGCCAGCAGCTTGGTCGGATCAGGGGATACGCAGTATTTT. Its translation is CASSLVGSGDTQYF. The full variable domain, rest sourced from reference TRBV5-6 and TRBJ2-3, is DAGVTQSPTHLIKTRGQQVTLRCSPKSGHDTVSWYQQALGQGPQFIFQYYEEEERQRGNFPDRFSGHQFPNYSSELNVNALLLGDSALYLCASSLVGSGDTQYFGPGTRLTVL.

This clonotype came up many times. The gene calls are TRBV7-2 and TRBJ1-6; D call uncertain. From germline, CDR1 is SGHTA and CDR2 FQGNSA. The V end lost 0 bases, the J end lost 0 bases, and 12 bases lay between the germline ends. The CDR3 runs to 18 residues. The CDR3 spells CTSSLAPQVTSYNSPLHF. The CDR3 DNA is TGTACCAGCAGCTTAGCACCCCAGGTTACCTCCTATAATTCACCCCTCCACTTT.